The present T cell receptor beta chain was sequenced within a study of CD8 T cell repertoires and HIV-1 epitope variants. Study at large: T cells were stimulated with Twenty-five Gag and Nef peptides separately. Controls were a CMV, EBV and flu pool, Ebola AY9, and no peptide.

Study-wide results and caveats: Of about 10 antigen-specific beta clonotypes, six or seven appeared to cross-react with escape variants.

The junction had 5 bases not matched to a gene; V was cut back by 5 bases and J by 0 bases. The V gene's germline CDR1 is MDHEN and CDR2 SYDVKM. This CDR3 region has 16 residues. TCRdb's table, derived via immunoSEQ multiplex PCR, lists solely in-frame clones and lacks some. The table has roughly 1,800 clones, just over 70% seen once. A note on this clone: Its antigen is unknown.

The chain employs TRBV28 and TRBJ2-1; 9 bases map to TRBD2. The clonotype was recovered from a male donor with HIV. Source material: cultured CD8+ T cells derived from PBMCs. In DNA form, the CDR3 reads TGTGCCAGCAGTCCACTAGCGGGCAACTCCTACAATGAGCAGTTCTTC. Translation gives CASSPLAGNSYNEQFF. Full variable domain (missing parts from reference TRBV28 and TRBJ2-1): DVKVTQSSRYLVKRTGEKVFLECVQDMDHENMFWYRQDPGLGLRLIYFSYDVKMKEKGDIPEGYSVSREKKERFSLILESASTNQTSMYLCASSPLAGNSYNEQFFGPGTRLTVL.